The T cell receptor (beta chain) described here comes from a study of shared clonotypes between healthy human individuals. As for the study in general: The study drew on two women and a few men aged 18 to 49 as donors. Findings of the study overall: The low donor count limited represented genetic and exposure-history diversity.

A deep-level run was used for the assay. TCRdb's copy holds only in-frame clones and misses some; the assay was immunoSEQ multiplex PCR. The data hold some 470,000 clones, with 60% to 85% observed a single time. Many counts were recorded for this clone. Its target is unknown. Adults of Caucasian background living in Nashville, Tennessee made up all donors. Input material: PBMCs. This receptor was obtained from a woman between 35 and 50 years old in good health. Some clones in this sample may be carry-over from other donors' samples.

This CDR3 reads CASSDGQGYEGQFF. The CDR3 nucleotides read TGTGCCAGCAGTGACGGACAGGGGTACGAGGGGCAGTTCTTC. This rearrangement joins TRBV6-1 to TRBJ2-1, with 9 positions matching TRBD1. V shed 3 bases, J shed 12 bases, and the junction held 9 bases outside the gene matches. This CDR3 contains 14 residues. CDR1 MNHNS and CDR2 SASEGT come from the germline V gene.